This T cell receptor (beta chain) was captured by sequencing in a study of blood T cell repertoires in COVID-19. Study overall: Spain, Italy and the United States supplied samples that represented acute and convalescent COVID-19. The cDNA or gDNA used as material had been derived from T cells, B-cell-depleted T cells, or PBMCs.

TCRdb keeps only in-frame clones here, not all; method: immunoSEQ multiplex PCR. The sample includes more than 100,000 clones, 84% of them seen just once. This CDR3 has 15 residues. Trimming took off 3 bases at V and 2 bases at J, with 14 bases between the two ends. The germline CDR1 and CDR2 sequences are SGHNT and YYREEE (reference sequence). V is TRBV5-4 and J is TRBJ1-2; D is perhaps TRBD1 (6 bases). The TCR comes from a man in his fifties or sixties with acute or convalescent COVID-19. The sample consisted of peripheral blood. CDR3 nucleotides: TGTGCCAGCAGCTCATACAGGGTCAGGAACTATGGCTACACCTTC. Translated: CASSSYRVRNYGYTF.